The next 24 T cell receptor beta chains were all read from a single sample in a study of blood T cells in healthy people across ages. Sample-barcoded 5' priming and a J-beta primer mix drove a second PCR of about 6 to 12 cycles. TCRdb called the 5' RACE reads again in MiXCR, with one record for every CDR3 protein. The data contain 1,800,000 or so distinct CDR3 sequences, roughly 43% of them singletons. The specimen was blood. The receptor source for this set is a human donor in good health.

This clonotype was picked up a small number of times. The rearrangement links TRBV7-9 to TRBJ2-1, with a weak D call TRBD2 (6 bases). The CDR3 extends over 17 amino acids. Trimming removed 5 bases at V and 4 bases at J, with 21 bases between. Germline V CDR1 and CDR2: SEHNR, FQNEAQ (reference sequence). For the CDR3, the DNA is TGTGCCAGCAGCCCCAAACCGGGGCTAGCGACTTACAATGAGCAGTTCTTC. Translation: CASSPKPGLATYNEQFF.

In DNA form, the CDR3 reads TGTGCCAGCAGGGAAAGAGATCGTAATGAAAAACTGTTTTTT. Its protein product is CASRERDRNEKLFF. The J gene is TRBJ1-4, the V gene TRBV2; no firm D call. Germline V CDR1 and CDR2: SNHLY, FYNNEI. V lost 6 bases, J lost 4 bases, and 12 bases lay in between. The CDR3 extends over 14 amino acids.

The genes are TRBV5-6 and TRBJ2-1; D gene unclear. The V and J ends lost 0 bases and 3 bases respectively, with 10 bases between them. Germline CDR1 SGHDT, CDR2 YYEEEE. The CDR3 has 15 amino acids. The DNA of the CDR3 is TGTGCCAGCAGCTTGGAGTTGGAAAACTACAATGAGCAGTTCTTC. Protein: CASSLELENYNEQFF.

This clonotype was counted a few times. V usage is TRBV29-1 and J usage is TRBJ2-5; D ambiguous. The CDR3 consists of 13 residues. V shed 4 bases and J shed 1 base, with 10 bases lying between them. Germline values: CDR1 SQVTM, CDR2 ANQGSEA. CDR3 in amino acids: CSVVPATQETQYF. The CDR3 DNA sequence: TGCAGCGTTGTTCCAGCGACCCAAGAGACCCAGTACTTC.

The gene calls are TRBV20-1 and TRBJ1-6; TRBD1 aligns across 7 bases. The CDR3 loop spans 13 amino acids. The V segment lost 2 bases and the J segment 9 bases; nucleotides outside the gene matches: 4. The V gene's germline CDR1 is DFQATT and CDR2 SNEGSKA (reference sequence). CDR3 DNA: TGCAGTGCTAGACGGACAGGCCTTTCACCCCTCCACTTT. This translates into CSARRTGLSPLHF.

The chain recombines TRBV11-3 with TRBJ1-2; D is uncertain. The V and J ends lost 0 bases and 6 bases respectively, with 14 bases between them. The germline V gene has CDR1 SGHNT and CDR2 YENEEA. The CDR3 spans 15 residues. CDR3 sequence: CASSLDPAVMDGYTF. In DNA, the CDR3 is TGTGCCAGCAGCTTAGACCCGGCGGTAATGGATGGCTACACCTTC.

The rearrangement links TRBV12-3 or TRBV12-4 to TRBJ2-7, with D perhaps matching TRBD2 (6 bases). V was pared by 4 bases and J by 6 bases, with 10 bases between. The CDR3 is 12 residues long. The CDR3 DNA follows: TGTGCCAGCAGTTACGCGGGGAGCGAGCAGTACTTC. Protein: CASSYAGSEQYF.

CDR3: CASNVPGDGTDTQYF. The DNA of the CDR3 is TGTGCCAGCAACGTCCCGGGGGATGGCACAGATACGCAGTATTTT. The chain has TRBV7-3 and TRBJ2-3, with D possibly TRBD2 on 6 matching bases. Trimming pared 7 bases from V and 1 base from J, leaving 15 bases between. The V gene's germline CDR1 is SGHTA and CDR2 FQGTGA. The CDR3 runs 15 residues.

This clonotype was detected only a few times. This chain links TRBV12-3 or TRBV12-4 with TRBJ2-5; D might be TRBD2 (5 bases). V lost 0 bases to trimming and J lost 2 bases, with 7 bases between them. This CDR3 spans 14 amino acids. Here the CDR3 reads CASSLASVQETQYF. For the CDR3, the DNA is TGTGCCAGCAGTTTAGCTAGCGTACAAGAGACCCAGTACTTC.

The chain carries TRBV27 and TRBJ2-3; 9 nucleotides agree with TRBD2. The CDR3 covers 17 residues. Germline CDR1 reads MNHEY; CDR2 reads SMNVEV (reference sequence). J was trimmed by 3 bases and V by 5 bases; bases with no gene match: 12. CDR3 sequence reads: CASSRPRVAGVTDTQYF. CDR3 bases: TGTGCCAGCAGTCGCCCTAGGGTAGCGGGGGTGACAGATACGCAGTATTTT.

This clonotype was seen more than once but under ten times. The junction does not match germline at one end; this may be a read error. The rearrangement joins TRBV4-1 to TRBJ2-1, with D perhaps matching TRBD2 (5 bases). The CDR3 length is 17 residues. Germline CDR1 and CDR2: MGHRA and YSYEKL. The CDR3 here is CAGSQPRRTYPENEQFF. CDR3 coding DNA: TGCGCCGGCAGCCAACCTAGGAGGACGTACCCCGAGAATGAGCAGTTCTTC.

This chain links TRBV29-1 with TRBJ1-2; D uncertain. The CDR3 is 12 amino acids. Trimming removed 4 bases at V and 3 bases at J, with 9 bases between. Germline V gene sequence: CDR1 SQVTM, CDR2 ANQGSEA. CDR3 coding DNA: TGCAGCGTTGGGAGCGGGGACTATGGCTACACCTTC. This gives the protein CSVGSGDYGYTF.

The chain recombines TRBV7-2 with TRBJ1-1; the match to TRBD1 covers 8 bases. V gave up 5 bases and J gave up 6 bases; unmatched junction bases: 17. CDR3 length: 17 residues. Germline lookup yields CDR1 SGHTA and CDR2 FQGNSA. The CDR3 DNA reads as TGTGCCAGCAGCCAGATAATTCTGACAGGGGCTGGCGCTGAAGCTTTCTTT. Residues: CASSQIILTGAGAEAFF.

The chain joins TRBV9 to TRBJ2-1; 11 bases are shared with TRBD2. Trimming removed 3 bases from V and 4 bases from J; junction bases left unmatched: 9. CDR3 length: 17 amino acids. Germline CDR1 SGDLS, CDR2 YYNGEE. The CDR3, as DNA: TGTGCCAGCAGCGCCCACATAGCGGGGGGGACTTACAATGAGCAGTTCTTC. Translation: CASSAHIAGGTYNEQFF.

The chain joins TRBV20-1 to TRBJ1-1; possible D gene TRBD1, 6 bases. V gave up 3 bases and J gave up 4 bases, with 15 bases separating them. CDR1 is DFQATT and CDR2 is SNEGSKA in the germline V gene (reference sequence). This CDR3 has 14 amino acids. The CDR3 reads CSARVWGGGTEAFF. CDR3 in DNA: TGCAGTGCTAGGGTCTGGGGGGGCGGCACTGAAGCTTTCTTT.

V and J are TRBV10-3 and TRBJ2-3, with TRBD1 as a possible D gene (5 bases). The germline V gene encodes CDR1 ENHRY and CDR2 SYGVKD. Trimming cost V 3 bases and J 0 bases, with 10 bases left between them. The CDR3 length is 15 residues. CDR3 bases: TGTGCCATCAGTGATTTCGACAGTAGCACAGATACGCAGTATTTT. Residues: CAISDFDSSTDTQYF.

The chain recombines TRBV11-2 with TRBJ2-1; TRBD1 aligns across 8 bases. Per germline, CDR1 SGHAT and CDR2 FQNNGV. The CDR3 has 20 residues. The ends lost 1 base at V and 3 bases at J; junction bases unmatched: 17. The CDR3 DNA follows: TGTGCCAGCAGCTTAGGCGGTCGTACCGGGACAGGAGAAAACTACAATGAGCAGTTCTTC. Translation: CASSLGGRTGTGENYNEQFF. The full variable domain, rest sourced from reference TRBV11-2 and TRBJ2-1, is EAGVAQSPRYKIIEKRQSVAFWCNPISGHATLYWYQQILGQGPKLLIQFQNNGVVDDSQLPKDRFSAERLKGVDSTLKIQPAKLEDSAVYLCASSLGGRTGTGENYNEQFFGPGTRLTVL.

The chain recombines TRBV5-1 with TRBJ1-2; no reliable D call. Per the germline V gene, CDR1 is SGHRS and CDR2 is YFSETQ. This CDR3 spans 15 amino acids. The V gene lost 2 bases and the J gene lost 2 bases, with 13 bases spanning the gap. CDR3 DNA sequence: TGCGCCAGCAGCTTACCGAGTGCTCGGAACTATGGCTACACCTTC. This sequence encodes CASSLPSARNYGYTF.

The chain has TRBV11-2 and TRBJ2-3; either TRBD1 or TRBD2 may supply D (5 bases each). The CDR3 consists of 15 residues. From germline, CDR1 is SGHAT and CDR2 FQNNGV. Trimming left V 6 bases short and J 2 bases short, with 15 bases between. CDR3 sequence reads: CASSNRGPYTDTQYF. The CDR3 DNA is TGTGCCAGCAGTAACCGGGGACCGTACACAGATACGCAGTATTTT.

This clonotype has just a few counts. In DNA, the CDR3 is TGTGCCAGCAGCCAAGACCATGAAGGCAAAAACATTCAGTACTTC. It encodes CASSQDHEGKNIQYF. The rearrangement links TRBV13 to TRBJ2-4; D is undetermined. Trimming cost V 5 bases and J 3 bases, with 14 bases left between them. This CDR3 is 15 amino acids long. Germline-derived CDR1 and CDR2 are PRHDT and FYEKMQ (reference sequence).

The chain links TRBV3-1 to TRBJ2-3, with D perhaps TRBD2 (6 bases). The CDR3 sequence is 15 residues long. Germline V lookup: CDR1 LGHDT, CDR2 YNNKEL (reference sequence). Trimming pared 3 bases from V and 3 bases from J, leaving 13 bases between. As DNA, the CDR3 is TGTGCCAGCAGCCATAATCCGGGGGTAACAGATACGCAGTATTTT. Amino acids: CASSHNPGVTDTQYF.

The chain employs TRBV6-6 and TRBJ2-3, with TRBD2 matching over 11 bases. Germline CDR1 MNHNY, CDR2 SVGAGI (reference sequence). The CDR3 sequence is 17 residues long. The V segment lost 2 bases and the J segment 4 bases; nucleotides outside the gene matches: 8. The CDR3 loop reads CASSYPTSGEFADTQYF. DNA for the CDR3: TGTGCCAGCAGTTACCCGACTAGCGGGGAGTTCGCAGATACGCAGTATTTT.

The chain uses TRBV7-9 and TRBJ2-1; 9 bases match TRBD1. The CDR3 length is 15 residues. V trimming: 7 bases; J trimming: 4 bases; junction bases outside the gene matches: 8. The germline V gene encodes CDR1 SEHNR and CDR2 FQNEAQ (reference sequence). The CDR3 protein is CASTSQGAGYNEQFF. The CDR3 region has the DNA TGTGCCAGCACGTCACAGGGGGCCGGTTACAATGAGCAGTTCTTC.

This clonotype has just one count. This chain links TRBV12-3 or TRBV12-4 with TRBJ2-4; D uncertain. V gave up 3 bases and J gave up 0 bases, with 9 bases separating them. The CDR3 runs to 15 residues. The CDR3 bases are TGTGCCAGCAGTTTTAATGGCGTAGCCAAAAACATTCAGTACTTC. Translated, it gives CASSFNGVAKNIQYF.